These 29 T cell receptor beta chains originate from one sample sequenced in a study of cytomegalovirus exposure and HLA in healthy donors. PCR used 60 Vbeta primers and 13 Jbeta primers. Using immunoSEQ multiplex PCR, the repertoire was profiled, and TCRdb retains in-frame clones only, with some absent. The sample lists 100,000 or so clones; roughly 76% were seen once. Input material: PBMCs. Receptor source: a man between 50 and 59 years old in good health and CMV-seronegative.

V gene TRBV5-5 combines with J gene TRBJ1-1; D unresolved. V was shortened by 4 bases and J by 9 bases, with 10 bases between the two germline ends. Germline assignment: CDR1 SGHKS and CDR2 YYEKEE (reference sequence). This CDR3 is 11 amino acids long. DNA of the CDR3: TGTGCCAGCAGCCTTAGTGGTAAAGCTTTCTTT. As protein: CASSLSGKAFF.

The V gene is TRBV7-9, the J gene TRBJ2-1, with TRBD1 matching 10 bases. Looked up from germline, CDR1 is SEHNR and CDR2 is FQNEAQ (reference sequence). Trimming took 1 base from V and 7 from J; bases not matched to a gene: 7. This CDR3 has 16 residues. The CDR3: CASSLVDRGTGNEQFF. The CDR3 DNA reads as TGTGCCAGCAGCTTAGTGGACAGGGGGACGGGAAATGAGCAGTTCTTC.

This clone was detected only a few times. This chain connects TRBV11-2 to TRBJ2-2; 11 nucleotides match TRBD2. Trimming at V came to 5 bases and at J to 7 bases, leaving 3 bases not matched to a gene. The CDR3 spans 14 residues. Germline CDR1 SGHAT, CDR2 FQNNGV. CDR3 in amino acids: CASSLGTSGGELFF. The CDR3 DNA sequence: TGTGCCAGCAGCCTAGGGACTAGCGGCGGGGAGCTGTTTTTT.

The CDR3 spells CASSMTGGGSRPKETQYF. CDR3 DNA sequence: TGTGCCAGTAGTATGACAGGGGGAGGGTCCCGTCCCAAAGAGACCCAGTACTTC. This rearrangement joins TRBV19 to TRBJ2-5, with 9 nucleotides matching TRBD1. V was clipped by 3 bases and J by 3 bases; unmatched bases: 14. Germline assignment: CDR1 LNHDA and CDR2 SQIVND (reference sequence). The CDR3 loop spans 18 amino acids.

This rearrangement joins TRBV19 to TRBJ2-7; TRBD1 is a possible D gene (6 bases). The CDR3 is 14 amino acids. The V gene's germline CDR1 is LNHDA and CDR2 SQIVND (reference sequence). V lost 3 bases, J lost 2 bases, and 11 bases lay in between. Here the CDR3 reads CASSIAQGPYEQYF. The CDR3 DNA is TGTGCCAGTAGTATCGCACAGGGACCCTACGAGCAGTACTTC. Supplemented by reference TRBV19 and TRBJ2-7, the full variable domain reads DGGITQSPKYLFRKEGQNVTLSCEQNLNHDAMYWYRQDPGQGLRLIYYSQIVNDFQKGDIAEGYSVSREKKESFPLTVTSAQKNPTAFYLCASSIAQGPYEQYFGPGTRLTVT.

J is TRBJ2-5 and V is TRBV6-1; 8 nucleotides agree with TRBD2. Germline trimming cut 6 bases from V and 0 bases from J; bases unmatched to any gene: 0. Germline assignment: CDR1 MNHNS and CDR2 SASEGT. This CDR3 contains 13 residues. CDR3 nucleotides: TGTGCCAGCAGCGGGGGGGACCAAGAGACCCAGTACTTC. Protein: CASSGGDQETQYF.

This chain connects TRBV11-2 to TRBJ1-1; D remains ambiguous. Trimming took off 1 base at V and 5 bases at J, with 11 bases between the two ends. The CDR3 runs to 14 residues. Germline loops: CDR1 SGHAT, CDR2 FQNNGV. The CDR3 region is CASSLGGRWTEAFF. The CDR3 DNA reads TGTGCCAGCAGCTTAGGCGGGCGATGGACTGAAGCTTTCTTT.

The chain uses TRBV4-3 and TRBJ2-1; 11 nucleotides match TRBD2. Trimming took 5 bases from V and 7 from J; bases not matched to a gene: 10. CDR1 is LGHNA, CDR2 YSLEER, per germline. The CDR3 loop spans 16 amino acids. The CDR3 sequence is CASSSLTSGGRNEQFF. CDR3 sequence (DNA): TGCGCCAGCAGCTCCCTTACTAGCGGGGGAAGGAATGAGCAGTTCTTC.

The V call is TRBV15, the J call TRBJ1-5, with 8 positions matching TRBD1. Germline trimming cut 5 bases from V and 9 bases from J; bases unmatched to any gene: 21. CDR1 LNHNV and CDR2 YYDKDF come from the germline V gene (reference sequence). The CDR3 has 18 amino acids. CDR3 in DNA: TGTGCCACCAGCGGAGGACAGGGAAGTTTCGTATTTGATGGGCCCCAGCATTTT. Amino acid sequence: CATSGGQGSFVFDGPQHF.

In regard to this clone: One end of the junction does not line up with germline, which may come from a read error. This chain links TRBV7-9 with TRBJ1-5, with D perhaps TRBD1 (6 bases). The V gene's germline CDR1 is SEHNR and CDR2 FQNEAQ (reference sequence). This CDR3 is 13 amino acids long. CDR3 sequence (DNA): TGTTCCAGCAGCAAGGGGGGGGATCAGCCCCAGCATTTT. Encoded protein: CSSSKGGDQPQHF. Full variable domain (outside the CDR3, taken from reference TRBV7-9 and TRBJ1-5): DTGVSQNPRHKITKRGQNVTFRCDPISEHNRLYWYRQTLGQGPEFLTYFQNEAQLEKSRLLSDRFSAERPKGSFSTLEIQRTEQGDSAMYLCSSSKGGDQPQHFGDGTRLSIL.

This chain connects TRBV19 to TRBJ1-5; 7 nucleotides agree with TRBD1. The length of the CDR3 is 16 residues. Germline assignment: CDR1 LNHDA and CDR2 SQIVND (reference sequence). V shed 3 bases, J shed 4 bases, and the junction held 9 bases outside the gene matches. The CDR3 DNA sequence: TGTGCCAGTAGTATCAAAACGGGACAGCTAAATCAGCCCCAGCATTTT. Protein: CASSIKTGQLNQPQHF.

This chain joins TRBV28 and TRBJ2-7; weak D call: TRBD1 (6 bases). Trimming cost V 6 bases and J 2 bases, with 17 bases left between them. There are 15 residues in the CDR3. Germline values: CDR1 MDHEN, CDR2 SYDVKM. CDR3 in DNA: TGTGCCAGCAGGCGTACCCAAGGGGGAGCCTACGAGCAGTACTTC. Encoded protein: CASRRTQGGAYEQYF.

This chain joins TRBV7-9 and TRBJ2-1, with TRBD2 matching 13 bases. CDR3 length equals 14 residues. Trimming took 5 bases from V and 7 from J; bases not matched to a gene: 2. The germline V gene has CDR1 SEHNR and CDR2 FQNEAQ (reference sequence). CDR3 sequence reads: CASSPGLAGNEQFF. The CDR3 nucleotides read TGTGCCAGCAGCCCGGGACTAGCGGGGAATGAGCAGTTCTTC.

The chain is built from TRBV5-1 and TRBJ2-2; D gene ambiguous. Trimming removed 4 bases from V and 4 bases from J, with 8 bases in between. Germline assignment: CDR1 SGHRS and CDR2 YFSETQ. CDR3 size: 13 residues. The CDR3 is CASSRVGTGELFF. The CDR3 DNA reads TGCGCCAGCAGCCGCGTCGGCACCGGGGAGCTGTTTTTT.

The CDR3 DNA follows: TGTGCCAGCAGGTCCACAGGGTACGAGCAGTACTTC. Protein product: CASRSTGYEQYF. The rearrangement uses TRBV27 and TRBJ2-7, with a tentative D call TRBD1 (6 bases). Germline V CDR1 and CDR2: MNHEY, SMNVEV (reference sequence). This CDR3 is 12 amino acids long. V was shortened by 6 bases and J by 4 bases, with 10 bases between the two germline ends.

V and J are TRBV28 and TRBJ2-2; TRBD2 is a possible D gene (6 bases). CDR1 is MDHEN, CDR2 SYDVKM, per germline. CDR3 length: 15 residues. Trimming removed 1 base at V and 7 bases at J, with 13 bases between. CDR3 coding DNA: TGTGCCAGCAGTTTATCCGGGACTGTGAGCGGGGAGCTGTTTTTT. It codes for CASSLSGTVSGELFF. Drawing the rest from reference TRBV28 and TRBJ2-2, the complete variable domain is DVKVTQSSRYLVKRTGEKVFLECVQDMDHENMFWYRQDPGLGLRLIYFSYDVKMKEKGDIPEGYSVSREKKERFSLILESASTNQTSMYLCASSLSGTVSGELFFGEGSRLTVL.

This clone is a singleton in its sample. J is TRBJ1-4 and V is TRBV27; TRBD1 might be the D (5 bases). Germline assignment: CDR1 MNHEY and CDR2 SMNVEV (reference sequence). The V and J ends lost 3 bases and 7 bases respectively, with 18 bases between them. This CDR3 comprises 16 residues. Here the CDR3 DNA reads TGTGCCAGCAGTTTTCGTCGGGGGGGAAACAGTGAAAAACTGTTTTTT. Residues: CASSFRRGGNSEKLFF.

V gene TRBV28 combines with J gene TRBJ1-2, with D hard to call. Trimming pared 2 bases from V and 8 bases from J, leaving 15 bases between. The CDR3 is 14 amino acids. CDR1 is MDHEN and CDR2 is SYDVKM in the germline V gene. CDR3 DNA: TGTGCCAGCAGTTTACAGTATGGGGAGGAGGGCTACACCTTC. Protein sequence: CASSLQYGEEGYTF.

V and J are TRBV7-2 and TRBJ1-3, with D uncertain. The CDR3 is made up of 13 amino acids. CDR1 and CDR2 (germline): SGHTA, FQGNSA. Trimming shortened V by 5 bases and J by 4 bases, and 9 bases separated the two germline ends. The CDR3 here is CASSRPSGNTIYF. CDR3 DNA: TGTGCCAGCAGCCGTCCGTCGGGAAACACCATATATTTT.

The V call is TRBV19, the J call TRBJ2-5; 7 bases are shared with TRBD2. The junction had 5 bases not matched to a gene; V was cut back by 3 bases and J by 7 bases. The CDR3 covers 13 residues. CDR1 is LNHDA, CDR2 SQIVND, per germline (reference sequence). DNA for the CDR3: TGTGCCAGTAGTATCGCGGGGGACGGGACCCAGTACTTC. Protein sequence: CASSIAGDGTQYF.

The rearrangement links TRBV27 to TRBJ1-2, with 10 positions matching TRBD1. The germline V gene has CDR1 MNHEY and CDR2 SMNVEV (reference sequence). Trimming took 1 base from V and 4 from J; bases not matched to a gene: 3. The CDR3 totals 15 residues. CDR3 DNA: TGTGCCAGCAGTTTATATCGGACAGGGGGCTATGGCTACACCTTC. This gives the protein CASSLYRTGGYGYTF.

To note about this clone: This sample also contains other DNA sequences that code for the same CDR3. The chain has TRBV4-1 and TRBJ2-5; 7 positions agree with TRBD1. This CDR3 has 15 residues. The V gene end was trimmed by 0 bases and the J gene end by 5 bases; junction bases not matched to a gene: 6. Germline assignment: CDR1 MGHRA and CDR2 YSYEKL. The CDR3 DNA reads as TGCGCCAGCAGCCAAGAATCAGGGGGTGCGGAGACCCAGTACTTC. Residues: CASSQESGGAETQYF.

This clone was observed a handful of times. This rearrangement joins TRBV27 to TRBJ1-4, with D possibly TRBD1 on 6 matching bases. The germline CDR1 and CDR2 sequences are MNHEY and SMNVEV (reference sequence). V was pared by 3 bases and J by 8 bases, with 13 bases between. The CDR3 contains 14 residues. CDR3 sequence: CASSFLGAEEKLFF. Written as DNA, the CDR3 is TGTGCCAGCAGTTTCTTGGGGGCTGAAGAAAAACTGTTTTTT.

V and J are TRBV9 and TRBJ2-7; weak D call: TRBD1 (6 bases). The CDR3 covers 17 residues. Trimming shortened V by 0 bases and J by 4 bases, and 20 bases separated the two germline ends. CDR1 is SGDLS, CDR2 YYNGEE, per germline. The CDR3 is CASSVAEGAPGVYEQYF. The CDR3 coding sequence is TGTGCCAGCAGCGTAGCTGAGGGTGCCCCAGGGGTGTACGAGCAGTACTTC.

The count of this clone is one. This chain joins TRBV14 and TRBJ2-7; D is undetermined. Germline V gene lookup returns CDR1 SGHDN and CDR2 FVKESK. Between the trimmed V and J ends, which lost 2 bases and 2 bases, there was a span of 4 bases. The CDR3 is 12 residues long. CDR3 protein: CASSQSAYEQYF. In DNA form, the CDR3 reads TGTGCCAGCAGCCAATCCGCCTACGAGCAGTACTTC.

The chain uses TRBV4-2 and TRBJ2-3; the D gene is possibly TRBD2 (6 bases). With 3 bases removed from V and 2 bases from J, the gap between germline ends came to 12 bases. Germline CDR1 is LGHNA and CDR2 is YNFKEQ. The CDR3 length is 15 residues. CDR3 sequence (DNA): TGTGCCAGCAGCCAGGCGGGGAGGCCCACAGATACGCAGTATTTT. It codes for CASSQAGRPTDTQYF.

The chain has TRBV4-2 and TRBJ2-2, with 7 nucleotides matching TRBD1. With V trimmed by 0 bases and J by 1 base, 2 bases remained unmatched. This CDR3 has 16 amino acids. Germline lookup yields CDR1 LGHNA and CDR2 YNFKEQ. In DNA form, the CDR3 reads TGTGCCAGCAGCCAAGATCCAGGGGGGAACACCGGGGAGCTGTTTTTT. As protein: CASSQDPGGNTGELFF.

The gene calls are TRBV19 and TRBJ1-5; 8 bases map to TRBD1. The CDR3 is made up of 16 amino acids. V was pared by 6 bases and J by 3 bases, with 10 bases of the junction left unmatched. Germline CDR1 is LNHDA and CDR2 is SQIVND (reference sequence). CDR3 region: CASSRAQGAVNQPQHF. CDR3 coding DNA: TGTGCCAGTAGCCGCGCCCAGGGGGCTGTCAATCAGCCCCAGCATTTT.

The chain recombines TRBV27 with TRBJ1-5; D call uncertain. Trimming removed 6 bases at V and 5 bases at J, with 23 bases between. Germline V lookup: CDR1 MNHEY, CDR2 SMNVEV (reference sequence). CDR3 length: 17 amino acids. CDR3 protein: CASSHQIGGLSDQPQHF. As DNA, the CDR3 is TGTGCCAGCAGCCATCAAATAGGAGGACTAAGCGATCAGCCCCAGCATTTT.